A selection of T cell receptor beta chains follows, all from one sample in a study of T cells after yellow fever vaccination. TCRdb reanalysed the 5' RACE reads using MiXCR and keeps one entry per CDR3 protein. The sample holds around 530,000 distinct CDR3 sequences, about a sixth seen once. The sequencing used PBMCs, collected 5 to 6 days after the first yellow fever vaccination. The receptors come from a man between 18 and 29 years old who received the YFV17D yellow fever vaccine. The CDR3 runs from the conserved cysteine through the conserved F or W. A D gene is named only where the DNA matches it firmly. Size values are once, few and many counts, or a class for expanded clones, and some rows have none.

v_gene	j_gene	d_gene	abundance	CDR3nt	CDR3aa
TRBV5-1	TRBJ2-1	NA	NA	TGCGCCAGCAGCTGGACCGGGACCCACACCTACAATGAGCAGTTCTTC	CASSWTGTHTYNEQFF
TRBV30	TRBJ1-2	NA	few	TGTGCCTGGGGGGGACACCGGGCCCTTTCTGGCTACACCTTC	CAWGGHRALSGYTF
TRBV27	TRBJ2-5	NA	NA	TGTGCCAGCAGTTTAACAAGGGCATGGGTTCAAGAGACCCAGTACTTC	CASSLTRAWVQETQYF
TRBV3-1	TRBJ1-6	NA	NA	TGTGCCAGCAGCCCTCCTGGGGCGGTGAGAGGAGGTTCACCCCTCCACTTT	CASSPPGAVRGGSPLHF
TRBV4-3	TRBJ1-1	NA	few	TGCGCCAGCAGCCAAGAATCGGACACTGAAGCTTTCTTT	CASSQESDTEAFF
TRBV5-1	TRBJ2-3	NA	many	TGCGCCAGCAGCCCCTTCACAGGAGATACGCAGTATTTT	CASSPFTGDTQYF
TRBV7-2	TRBJ1-5	NA	NA	TGTGCCAGCAGCTTAATCCCCACCGACAATCAGCCCCAGCATTTT	CASSLIPTDNQPQHF
TRBV2	TRBJ2-7	NA	NA	TGTGCCAGCAGTGAAGCGCGATACAGGGACGAGCAGTACTTC	CASSEARYRDEQYF
TRBV6-2/TRBV6-3	TRBJ2-1	NA	NA	TGTGCCAGCAGTTACATACCGGGGCGCAGGAATGAGCAGTTCTTC	CASSYIPGRRNEQFF
TRBV4-1	TRBJ2-3	NA	NA	TGCGCCAGCAGCCAAGATGCGGGGGCCACAGATACGCAGTATTTT	CASSQDAGATDTQYF
TRBV5-1	TRBJ2-2	NA	few	TGCGCCAGCAGCATGGAGGTGGGGGCGAACACCGGGGAGCTGTTTTTT	CASSMEVGANTGELFF
TRBV7-9	TRBJ1-6	NA	few	TGTGCCAGCAGCTTAGGCAGTACGGTTGACTCACCCCTCCACTTT	CASSLGSTVDSPLHF
TRBV12-5	TRBJ2-7	TRBD1	NA	TGTGCTAGTGGTTTGGTAATGGGACAGGGGCCAACCTACGAGCAGTACTTC	CASGLVMGQGPTYEQYF
TRBV6-2/TRBV6-3	TRBJ1-6	NA	many	TGTGCCAGCTCCTATAATTCACCCCTCCACTTT	CASSYNSPLHF
TRBV28	TRBJ2-2	NA	NA	TGTGCCAGCCGGGGGCTAGGCACCGGGGAGCTGTTTTTT	CASRGLGTGELFF
TRBV5-1	TRBJ2-1	NA	NA	TGCGCCAGCAGCTTTATAAGCGATGAGCAGTTCTTC	CASSFISDEQFF
TRBV27	TRBJ2-2	TRBD2	few	TGTGCCAGCAGTTTATCGATCCTAGCGGGGGGAAACACCGGGGAGCTGTTTTTT	CASSLSILAGGNTGELFF
TRBV5-1	TRBJ2-7	NA	NA	TGCGCCAGCAGCTTGGTAGGGGCAGTCGGGGGCTACGAGCAGTACTTC	CASSLVGAVGGYEQYF
TRBV10-3	TRBJ1-6	TRBD1	few	TGTGCCATCAGTGGGGACAGCTCCTATAATTCACCCCTCCACTTT	CAISGDSSYNSPLHF
TRBV27	TRBJ2-1	TRBD1	NA	TGTGCCAGCAGTCCCGACCGGGACAGGGGAGACAATGAGCAGTTCTTC	CASSPDRDRGDNEQFF
TRBV7-2	TRBJ2-1	NA	NA	TGTGCCAGCAGCACCTGGAACAGCCTCTACAATGAGCAGTTCTTC	CASSTWNSLYNEQFF
TRBV4-1	TRBJ2-3	NA	few	TGCGCCAGCAGACCGAGCGGGCCAACCGGTAATACGCAGTATTTT	CASRPSGPTGNTQYF
TRBV27	TRBJ1-5	NA	few	TGTGCCAGCAGAGACCGGTTCTCGGGGCCCCAGCATTTT	CASRDRFSGPQHF
TRBV5-1	TRBJ1-5	NA	few	TGCGCCAGCAGCTATGGGGCCGCCAATCAGCCCCAGCATTTT	CASSYGAANQPQHF
TRBV3-1	TRBJ1-2	NA	few	TGTGCCAGCAGCCAAGATTGGGGGGGACGTGGCTACACCTTC	CASSQDWGGRGYTF
TRBV18	TRBJ2-3	NA	many	TGTGCCAGCTCACCCGGGGAAGATACGCAGTATTTT	CASSPGEDTQYF
TRBV10-3	TRBJ2-5	NA	NA	TGTGCCATCAGTGAGGGCTCCGGGACCCCCCAAGCAGAGACCCAGTACTTC	CAISEGSGTPQAETQYF